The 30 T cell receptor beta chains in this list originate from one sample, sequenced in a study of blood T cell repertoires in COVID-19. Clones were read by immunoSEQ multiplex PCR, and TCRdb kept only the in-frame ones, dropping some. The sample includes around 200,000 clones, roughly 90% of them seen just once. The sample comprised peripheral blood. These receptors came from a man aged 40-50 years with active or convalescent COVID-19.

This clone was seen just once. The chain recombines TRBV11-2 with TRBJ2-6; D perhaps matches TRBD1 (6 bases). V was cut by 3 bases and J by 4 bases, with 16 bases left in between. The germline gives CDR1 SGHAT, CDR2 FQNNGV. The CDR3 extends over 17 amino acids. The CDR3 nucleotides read TGTGCCAGCAGCTTGACCTTACAGGGAGCCGGGGCCAACGTCCTGACTTTC. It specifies CASSLTLQGAGANVLTF.

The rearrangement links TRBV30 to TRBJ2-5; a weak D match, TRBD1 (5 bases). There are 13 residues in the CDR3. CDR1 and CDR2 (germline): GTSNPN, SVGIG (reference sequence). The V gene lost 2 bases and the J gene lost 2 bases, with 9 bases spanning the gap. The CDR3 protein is CAWSLDRQETQYF. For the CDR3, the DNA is TGTGCCTGGAGTCTAGACAGACAAGAGACCCAGTACTTC.

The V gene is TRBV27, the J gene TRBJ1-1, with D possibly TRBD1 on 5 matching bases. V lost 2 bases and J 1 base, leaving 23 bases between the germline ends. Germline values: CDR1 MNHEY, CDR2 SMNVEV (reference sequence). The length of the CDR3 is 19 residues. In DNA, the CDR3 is TGTGCCAGCAGTTTAGGTCGGTCGGCAGGGAGGATCGGGAACACTGAAGCTTTCTTT. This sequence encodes CASSLGRSAGRIGNTEAFF.

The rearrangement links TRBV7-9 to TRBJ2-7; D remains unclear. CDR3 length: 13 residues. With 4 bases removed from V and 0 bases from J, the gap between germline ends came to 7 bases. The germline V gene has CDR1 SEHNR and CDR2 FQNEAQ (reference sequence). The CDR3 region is CASSSGHSYEQYF. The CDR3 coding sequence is TGTGCCAGCAGCTCGGGTCACTCCTACGAGCAGTACTTC. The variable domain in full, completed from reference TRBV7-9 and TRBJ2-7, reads DTGVSQNPRHKITKRGQNVTFRCDPISEHNRLYWYRQTLGQGPEFLTYFQNEAQLEKSRLLSDRFSAERPKGSFSTLEIQRTEQGDSAMYLCASSSGHSYEQYFGPGTRLTVT.

The CDR3 loop is CASSTAGGRETQYF. The DNA of the CDR3 is TGTGCCAGTAGTACGGCGGGGGGGCGAGAGACCCAGTACTTC. The J gene is TRBJ2-5, the V gene TRBV19, with 9 bases lining up with TRBD2. Germline CDR1 is LNHDA and CDR2 is SQIVND (reference sequence). V lost 4 bases to trimming and J lost 4 bases; unmatched junction nucleotides: 4. The CDR3 is made up of 14 amino acids.

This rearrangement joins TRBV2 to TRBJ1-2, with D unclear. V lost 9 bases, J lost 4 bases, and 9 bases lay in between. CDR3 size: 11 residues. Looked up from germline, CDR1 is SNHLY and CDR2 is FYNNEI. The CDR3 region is CARVYGYGYTF. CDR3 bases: TGTGCCAGGGTCTACGGCTATGGCTACACCTTC.

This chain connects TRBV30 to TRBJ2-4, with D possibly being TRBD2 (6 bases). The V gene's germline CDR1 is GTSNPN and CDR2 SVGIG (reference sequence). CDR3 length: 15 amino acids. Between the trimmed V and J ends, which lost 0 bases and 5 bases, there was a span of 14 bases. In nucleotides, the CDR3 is TGTGCCTGGAGTGTGGCGGGGCTCCTCGAAAACATTCAGTACTTC. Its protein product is CAWSVAGLLENIQYF.

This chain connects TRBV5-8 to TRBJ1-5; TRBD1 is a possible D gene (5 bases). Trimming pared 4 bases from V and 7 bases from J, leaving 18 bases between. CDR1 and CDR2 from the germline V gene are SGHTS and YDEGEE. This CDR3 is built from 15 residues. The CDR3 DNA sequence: TGTGCCAGCAGCGCGCTAGACAGATCAGCCCAGCCCCAGCATTTT. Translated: CASSALDRSAQPQHF.

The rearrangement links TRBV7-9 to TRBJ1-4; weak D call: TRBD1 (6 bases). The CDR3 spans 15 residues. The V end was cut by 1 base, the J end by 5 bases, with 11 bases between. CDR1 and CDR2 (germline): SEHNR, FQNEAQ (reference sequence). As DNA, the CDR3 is TGTGCCAGCAGCTTAGTACAGGGTGGAAATGAAAAACTGTTTTTT. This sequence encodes CASSLVQGGNEKLFF.

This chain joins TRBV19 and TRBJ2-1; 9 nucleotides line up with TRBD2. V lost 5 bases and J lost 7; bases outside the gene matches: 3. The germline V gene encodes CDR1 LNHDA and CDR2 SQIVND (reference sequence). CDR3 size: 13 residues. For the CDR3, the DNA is TGTGCCAGTAGTCTAGGACTAGCGAATGAGCAGTTCTTC. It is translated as CASSLGLANEQFF.

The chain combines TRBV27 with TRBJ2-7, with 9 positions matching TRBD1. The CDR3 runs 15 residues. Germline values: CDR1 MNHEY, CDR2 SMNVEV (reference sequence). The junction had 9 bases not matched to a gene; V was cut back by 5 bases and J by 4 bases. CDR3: CASSPSDRGSYEQYF. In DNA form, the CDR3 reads TGTGCCAGCAGTCCGTCTGACAGGGGGAGTTACGAGCAGTACTTC.

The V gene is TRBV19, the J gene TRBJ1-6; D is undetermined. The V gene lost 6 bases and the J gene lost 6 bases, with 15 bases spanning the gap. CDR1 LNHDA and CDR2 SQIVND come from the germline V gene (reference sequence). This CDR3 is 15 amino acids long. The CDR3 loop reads CASRELSPPNSPLHF. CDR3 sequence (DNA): TGTGCCAGTAGGGAGCTATCCCCGCCTAATTCACCCCTCCACTTT.

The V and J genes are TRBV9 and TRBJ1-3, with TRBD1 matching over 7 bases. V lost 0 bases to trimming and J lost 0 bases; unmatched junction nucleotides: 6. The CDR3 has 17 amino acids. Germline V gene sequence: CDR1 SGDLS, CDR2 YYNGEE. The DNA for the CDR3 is TGTGCCAGCAGCGTAGGGGACAGCCGTTCCTCTGGAAACACCATATATTTT. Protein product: CASSVGDSRSSGNTIYF.

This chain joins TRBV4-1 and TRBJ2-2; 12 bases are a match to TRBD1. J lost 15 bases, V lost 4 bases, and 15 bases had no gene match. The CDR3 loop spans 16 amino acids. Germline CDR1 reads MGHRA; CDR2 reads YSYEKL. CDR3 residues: CASSRMIGTGGPMLFF. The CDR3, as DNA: TGCGCCAGCAGCCGTATGATCGGGACAGGGGGCCCAATGTTGTTTTTT.

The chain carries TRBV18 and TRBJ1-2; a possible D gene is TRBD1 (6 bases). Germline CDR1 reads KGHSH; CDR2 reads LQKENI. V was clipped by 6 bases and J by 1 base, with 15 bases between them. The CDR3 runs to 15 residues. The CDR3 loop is CASSVGQLYNYGYTF. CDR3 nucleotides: TGTGCCAGCTCGGTCGGACAGCTCTATAACTATGGCTACACCTTC.

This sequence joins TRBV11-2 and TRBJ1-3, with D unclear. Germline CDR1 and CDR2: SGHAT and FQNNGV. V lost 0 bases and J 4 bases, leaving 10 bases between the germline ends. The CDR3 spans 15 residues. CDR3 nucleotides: TGTGCCAGCAGCTTAGATCAGATAGCCGGAAACACCATATATTTT. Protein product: CASSLDQIAGNTIYF.

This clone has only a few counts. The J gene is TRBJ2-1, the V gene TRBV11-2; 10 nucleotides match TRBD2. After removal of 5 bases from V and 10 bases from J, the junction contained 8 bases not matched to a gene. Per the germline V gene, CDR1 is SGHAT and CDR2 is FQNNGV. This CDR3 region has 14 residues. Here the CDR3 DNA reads TGTGCCAGCAGCAGCTTAGCGGGAGGACAAGAGCAGTTCTTC. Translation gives CASSSLAGGQEQFF.

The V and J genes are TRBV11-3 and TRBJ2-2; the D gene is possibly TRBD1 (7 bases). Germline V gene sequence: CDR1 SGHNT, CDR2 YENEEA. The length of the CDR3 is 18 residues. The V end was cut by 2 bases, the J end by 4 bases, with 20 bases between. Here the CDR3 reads CASSLPGRRGPSTGELFF. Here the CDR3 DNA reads TGTGCCAGCAGCTTACCGGGGCGGAGGGGGCCGTCCACCGGGGAGCTGTTTTTT.

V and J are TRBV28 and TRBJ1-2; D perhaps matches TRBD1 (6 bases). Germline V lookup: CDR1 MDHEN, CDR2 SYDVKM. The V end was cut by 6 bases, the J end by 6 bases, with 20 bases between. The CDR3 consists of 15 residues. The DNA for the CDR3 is TGTGCCAGCAGCCCGAGGGGAAGAGGGGGTCATGGCTACACCTTC. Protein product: CASSPRGRGGHGYTF.

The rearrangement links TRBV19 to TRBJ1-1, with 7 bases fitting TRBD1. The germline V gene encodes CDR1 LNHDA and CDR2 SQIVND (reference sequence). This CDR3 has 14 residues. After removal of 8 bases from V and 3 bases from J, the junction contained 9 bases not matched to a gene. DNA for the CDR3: TGTGCCAGTCTAAGGGAAGGGGGCGACACTGAAGCTTTCTTT. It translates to CASLREGGDTEAFF.

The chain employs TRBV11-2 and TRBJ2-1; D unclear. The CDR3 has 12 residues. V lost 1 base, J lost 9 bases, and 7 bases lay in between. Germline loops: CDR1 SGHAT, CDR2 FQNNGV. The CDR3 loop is CASSLALIEQFF. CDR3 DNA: TGTGCCAGCAGCTTAGCCCTTATTGAGCAGTTCTTC. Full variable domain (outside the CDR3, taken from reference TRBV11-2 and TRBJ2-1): EAGVAQSPRYKIIEKRQSVAFWCNPISGHATLYWYQQILGQGPKLLIQFQNNGVVDDSQLPKDRFSAERLKGVDSTLKIQPAKLEDSAVYLCASSLALIEQFFGPGTRLTVL.

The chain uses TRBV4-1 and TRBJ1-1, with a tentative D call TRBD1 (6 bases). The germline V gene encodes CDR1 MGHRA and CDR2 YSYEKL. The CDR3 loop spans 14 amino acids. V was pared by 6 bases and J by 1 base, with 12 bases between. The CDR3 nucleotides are TGCGCCAGCAGGCGATCACAGGGGAACACTGAAGCTTTCTTT. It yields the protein CASRRSQGNTEAFF.

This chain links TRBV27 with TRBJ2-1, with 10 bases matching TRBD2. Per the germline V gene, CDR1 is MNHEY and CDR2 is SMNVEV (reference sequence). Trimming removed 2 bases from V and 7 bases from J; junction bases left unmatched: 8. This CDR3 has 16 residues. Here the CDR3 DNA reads TGTGCCAGCAGTTTACTAGGGACTAGCGCAAAAAATGAGCAGTTCTTC. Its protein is CASSLLGTSAKNEQFF.

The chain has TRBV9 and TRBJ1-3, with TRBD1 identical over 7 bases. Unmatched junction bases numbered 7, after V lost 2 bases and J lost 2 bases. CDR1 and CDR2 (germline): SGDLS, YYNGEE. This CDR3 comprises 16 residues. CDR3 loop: CASSVYAGTAGNTIYF. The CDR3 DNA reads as TGTGCCAGCAGCGTCTACGCCGGGACAGCTGGAAACACCATATATTTT.

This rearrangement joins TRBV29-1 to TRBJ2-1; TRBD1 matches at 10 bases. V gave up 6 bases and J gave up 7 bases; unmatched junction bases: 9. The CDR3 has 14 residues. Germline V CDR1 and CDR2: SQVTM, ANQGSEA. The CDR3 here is CSVYPGQGKNEQFF. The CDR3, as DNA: TGCAGCGTATATCCGGGACAGGGGAAAAATGAGCAGTTCTTC.

DNA for the CDR3: TGTGCCAGCAGTGAAGCCCGCAGGGGCGGTTTGGCGCAGTACTTC. Amino acid sequence: CASSEARRGGLAQYF. The chain recombines TRBV6-1 with TRBJ2-7; tentative D call: TRBD1 (6 bases). Per germline, CDR1 MNHNS and CDR2 SASEGT. The CDR3 length is 15 residues. Trimming took off 0 bases at V and 9 bases at J, with 18 bases between the two ends.

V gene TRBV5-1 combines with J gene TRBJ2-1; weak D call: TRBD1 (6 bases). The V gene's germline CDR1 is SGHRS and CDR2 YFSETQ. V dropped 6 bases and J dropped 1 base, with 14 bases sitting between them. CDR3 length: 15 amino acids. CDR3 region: CASNPTGPSYNEQFF. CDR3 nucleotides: TGCGCCAGCAATCCGACAGGTCCTTCCTACAATGAGCAGTTCTTC.

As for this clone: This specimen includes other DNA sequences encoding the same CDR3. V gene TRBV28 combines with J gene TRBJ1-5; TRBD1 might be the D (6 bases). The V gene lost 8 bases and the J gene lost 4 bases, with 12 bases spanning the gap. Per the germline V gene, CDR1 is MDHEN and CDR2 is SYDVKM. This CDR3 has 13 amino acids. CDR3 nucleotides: TGTGCCAGCTTGAGGCAGGGGAATCAGCCCCAGCATTTT. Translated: CASLRQGNQPQHF. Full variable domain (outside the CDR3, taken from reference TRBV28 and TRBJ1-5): DVKVTQSSRYLVKRTGEKVFLECVQDMDHENMFWYRQDPGLGLRLIYFSYDVKMKEKGDIPEGYSVSREKKERFSLILESASTNQTSMYLCASLRQGNQPQHFGDGTRLSIL.

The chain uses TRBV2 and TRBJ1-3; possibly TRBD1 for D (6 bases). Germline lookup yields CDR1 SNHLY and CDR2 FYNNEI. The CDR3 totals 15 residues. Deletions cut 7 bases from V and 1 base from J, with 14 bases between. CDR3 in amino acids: CASTQEGGSGNTIYF. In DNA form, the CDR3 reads TGTGCCAGCACTCAGGAGGGGGGGTCTGGAAACACCATATATTTT.

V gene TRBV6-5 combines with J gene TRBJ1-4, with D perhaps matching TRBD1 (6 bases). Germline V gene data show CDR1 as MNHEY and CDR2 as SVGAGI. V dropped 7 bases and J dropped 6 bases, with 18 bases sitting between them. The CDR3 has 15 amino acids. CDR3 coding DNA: TGTGCCAGCAAGACTGGGGCAGGGGTTGATGAAAAACTGTTTTTT. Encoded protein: CASKTGAGVDEKLFF.